This TCR beta chain was profiled in a study of OX40 agonist ivuxolimab in advanced cancers. At the level of the study: People who had prior anti-PD-1, anti-PD-L1 or anti-CTLA-4 therapy could take part, and 35% to 50% had some.

In regard to this clone: The antigen is unknown.

The repertoire was sequenced with immunoSEQ multiplex PCR; TCRdb's copy has only in-frame clones and lacks some. The table includes 73,000 or so clones, 86% detected once. General observations from the study: In the expanded peripheral T cells, antigen specificity was never determined.

The specimen was CD4+ or CD8+ T cells sorted from blood, collected in a trial of the OX40 agonist ivuxolimab. The TCR comes from an adult with an advanced solid tumor such as melanoma, head and neck, liver or kidney cancer.

CDR3 residues: CASREQGTGLYEQYF. The CDR3 DNA follows: TGTGCCAGCAGGGAACAGGGGACGGGGCTCTACGAGCAGTACTTC. The gene calls are TRBV28 and TRBJ2-7, with 7 bases identical to TRBD1. The CDR3 sequence is 15 residues long. V lost 6 bases to trimming and J lost 3 bases; unmatched junction nucleotides: 11. The germline gives CDR1 MDHEN, CDR2 SYDVKM. Complete variable domain (other parts from reference TRBV28 and TRBJ2-7): DVKVTQSSRYLVKRTGEKVFLECVQDMDHENMFWYRQDPGLGLRLIYFSYDVKMKEKGDIPEGYSVSREKKERFSLILESASTNQTSMYLCASREQGTGLYEQYFGPGTRLTVT.